This is a list of T cell receptor beta chains from one sample in a study of PD-L1 blockade in urothelial cancer. The assay was immunoSEQ multiplex PCR, and TCRdb's table has in-frame clones only and misses some. The data contain tens of thousands of clones, 87% of them singletons. Source: PBMCs, taken around atezolizumab (anti-PD-L1) treatment. The receptors here all came from a man between 45 and 60 years old with urothelial cancer. Both conserved end residues are part of each CDR3. The order of the fields is D gene, clone size, V gene, J gene, CDR3 protein, CDR3 DNA. A D gene is named only where the DNA matches it firmly. The size field is filled for only some rows; it gives once, few, many or a size class.

d_gene: TRBD2; abundance: .; v_gene: TRBV12-5; j_gene: TRBJ2-7; CDR3aa: CASGLGLAGALEQYF; CDR3nt: TGTGCTAGTGGTTTGGGACTAGCGGGAGCGCTAGAGCAGTACTTC
d_gene: TRBD1; abundance: .; v_gene: TRBV25-1; j_gene: TRBJ2-7; CDR3aa: CASVNSGTGEPTYEQYF; CDR3nt: TGTGCCAGCGTAAACTCCGGGACAGGGGAGCCGACCTACGAGCAGTACTTC
d_gene: TRBD2; abundance: .; v_gene: TRBV11-2; j_gene: TRBJ2-7; CDR3aa: CASSPALAGLTYEQYF; CDR3nt: TGTGCCAGCAGCCCTGCCCTAGCGGGACTAACCTACGAGCAGTACTTC
d_gene: TRBD1; abundance: few; v_gene: TRBV5-6; j_gene: TRBJ1-3; CDR3aa: CASSYGTGGSGNTIYF; CDR3nt: TGTGCCAGCAGCTATGGGACAGGGGGCTCTGGAAACACCATATATTTT
d_gene: TRBD1; abundance: .; v_gene: TRBV30; j_gene: TRBJ2-7; CDR3aa: CAWSGQGDEQYF; CDR3nt: TGTGCCTGGAGTGGACAGGGGGACGAGCAGTACTTC
d_gene: TRBD1; abundance: .; v_gene: TRBV2; j_gene: TRBJ1-3; CDR3aa: CASRTGVFSGNTIYF; CDR3nt: TGTGCCAGCAGGACAGGGGTCTTCTCTGGAAACACCATATATTTT
d_gene: .; abundance: .; v_gene: TRBV14; j_gene: TRBJ2-1; CDR3aa: CASSLEGGKLEQFF; CDR3nt: TGTGCCAGCAGCCTAGAGGGCGGGAAGCTTGAGCAGTTCTTC
d_gene: .; abundance: .; v_gene: TRBV7-7; j_gene: TRBJ2-1; CDR3aa: CASSLGLSDEQFF; CDR3nt: TGTGCCAGCAGTCTCGGACTCTCGGATGAGCAGTTCTTC
d_gene: .; abundance: .; v_gene: TRBV10-1; j_gene: TRBJ2-7; CDR3aa: CASTHLSSYEQYF; CDR3nt: TGCGCCAGCACCCACCTGAGCTCCTACGAGCAGTACTTC
d_gene: TRBD1; abundance: .; v_gene: TRBV11-2; j_gene: TRBJ1-5; CDR3aa: CASSSSTGGDNQPQHF; CDR3nt: TGTGCCAGCAGCTCCTCGACAGGGGGGGACAATCAGCCCCAGCATTTT
d_gene: .; abundance: .; v_gene: TRBV5-6; j_gene: TRBJ2-7; CDR3aa: CASSTRRSSYEQYF; CDR3nt: TGTGCCAGCAGCACTCGAAGGAGCTCCTACGAGCAGTACTTC
d_gene: .; abundance: .; v_gene: TRBV5-5; j_gene: TRBJ1-1; CDR3aa: CASSFGPTLRTEAFF; CDR3nt: TGTGCCAGCAGCTTTGGGCCTACCCTGCGTACTGAAGCTTTCTTT
d_gene: TRBD2; abundance: .; v_gene: TRBV7-2; j_gene: TRBJ2-7; CDR3aa: CASSLVLAGSSEQYF; CDR3nt: TGTGCCAGCAGCTTAGTTCTAGCGGGGAGCTCCGAGCAGTACTTC
d_gene: .; abundance: .; v_gene: TRBV27; j_gene: TRBJ2-7; CDR3aa: CASSRKQGYEQYF; CDR3nt: TGTGCCAGCAGTCGTAAACAGGGCTACGAGCAGTACTTC
d_gene: .; abundance: .; v_gene: TRBV5-6; j_gene: TRBJ2-4; CDR3aa: CASSLVSLSAKNIQYF; CDR3nt: TGTGCCAGCAGCTTGGTATCTCTCTCGGCCAAAAACATTCAGTACTTC
d_gene: TRBD2; abundance: once; v_gene: TRBV5-1; j_gene: TRBJ2-7; CDR3aa: CASSLAAAGVLYEQYF; CDR3nt: TGCGCCAGCAGCTTGGCGGCGGCGGGGGTCCTCTACGAGCAGTACTTC
d_gene: .; abundance: few; v_gene: TRBV2; j_gene: TRBJ1-2; CDR3aa: CASRQGNNYGYTF; CDR3nt: TGTGCCAGCCGGCAGGGTAACAACTATGGCTACACCTTC
d_gene: .; abundance: .; v_gene: TRBV19; j_gene: TRBJ2-7; CDR3aa: CASSIAGYEQYF; CDR3nt: TGTGCCAGTAGTATCGCGGGGTACGAGCAGTACTTC
d_gene: TRBD1; abundance: .; v_gene: TRBV6-6; j_gene: TRBJ1-4; CDR3aa: CASSRDSNEKLFF; CDR3nt: TGTGCCAGCAGTAGGGACAGTAATGAAAAACTGTTTTTT
d_gene: TRBD2; abundance: .; v_gene: TRBV30; j_gene: TRBJ2-3; CDR3aa: CAWSSGASGRGTDTQYF; CDR3nt: TGTGCCTGGAGTTCAGGGGCTAGCGGGAGGGGCACAGATACGCAGTATTTT
d_gene: TRBD1; abundance: .; v_gene: TRBV5-6; j_gene: TRBJ1-1; CDR3aa: CASNGQGRNTEAFF; CDR3nt: TGTGCCAGCAACGGACAGGGGAGGAACACTGAAGCTTTCTTT
d_gene: TRBD1; abundance: .; v_gene: TRBV7-7; j_gene: TRBJ2-2; CDR3aa: CASSFDRGSGELFF; CDR3nt: TGTGCCAGCAGCTTTGACAGGGGTTCCGGGGAGCTGTTTTTT
d_gene: .; abundance: .; v_gene: TRBV18; j_gene: TRBJ2-7; CDR3aa: CASSPHRTYEQYF; CDR3nt: TGTGCCAGCTCACCACACAGGACCTACGAGCAGTACTTC
d_gene: .; abundance: .; v_gene: TRBV19; j_gene: TRBJ2-5; CDR3aa: CASSAGWETQYF; CDR3nt: TGTGCCAGTAGTGCAGGCTGGGAGACCCAGTACTTC
d_gene: TRBD1; abundance: .; v_gene: TRBV19; j_gene: TRBJ1-5; CDR3aa: CASSTPDRVNGNQPQHF; CDR3nt: TGTGCCAGTAGTACCCCGGACAGGGTCAATGGCAATCAGCCCCAGCATTTT
d_gene: TRBD1; abundance: .; v_gene: TRBV9; j_gene: TRBJ1-6; CDR3aa: CASSDRDSYSPLHF; CDR3nt: TGTGCCAGCAGCGACCGGGACAGCTATTCACCCCTCCACTTT
d_gene: TRBD2; abundance: .; v_gene: TRBV27; j_gene: TRBJ2-7; CDR3aa: CASSLRAGGIYEQYF; CDR3nt: TGTGCCAGCAGTTTACGAGCGGGAGGGATCTACGAGCAGTACTTC
d_gene: .; abundance: .; v_gene: TRBV7-3; j_gene: TRBJ1-1; CDR3aa: CASSLMPAGEAFF; CDR3nt: TGTGCCAGCAGCTTAATGCCGGCAGGTGAAGCTTTCTTT
d_gene: .; abundance: .; v_gene: TRBV29-1; j_gene: TRBJ1-2; CDR3aa: CSVPAGNYGYTF; CDR3nt: TGCAGCGTCCCGGCGGGGAACTATGGCTACACCTTC
d_gene: .; abundance: .; v_gene: TRBV27; j_gene: TRBJ2-7; CDR3aa: CASLNQDEQYF; CDR3nt: TGTGCCAGTCTTAATCAGGACGAGCAGTACTTC
d_gene: TRBD2; abundance: .; v_gene: TRBV5-1; j_gene: TRBJ2-2; CDR3aa: CASSLWKREGTGELFF; CDR3nt: TGCGCCAGCAGCTTGTGGAAGAGGGAGGGGACCGGGGAGCTGTTTTTT
d_gene: TRBD1; abundance: .; v_gene: TRBV19; j_gene: TRBJ1-5; CDR3aa: CASRQGASNQPQHF; CDR3nt: TGTGCCAGTAGACAGGGGGCTAGCAATCAGCCCCAGCATTTT
d_gene: .; abundance: .; v_gene: TRBV7-9; j_gene: TRBJ2-7; CDR3aa: CASSLDAATYEQYF; CDR3nt: TGTGCCAGCAGCTTAGATGCGGCCACCTACGAGCAGTACTTC
d_gene: .; abundance: .; v_gene: TRBV30; j_gene: TRBJ1-1; CDR3aa: CAWKSGGASEAFF; CDR3nt: TGTGCCTGGAAGTCGGGGGGCGCATCTGAAGCTTTCTTT
d_gene: TRBD2; abundance: .; v_gene: TRBV27; j_gene: TRBJ2-1; CDR3aa: CASSLAGGGYEQFF; CDR3nt: TGTGCCAGCAGTTTAGCGGGAGGTGGTTATGAGCAGTTCTTC